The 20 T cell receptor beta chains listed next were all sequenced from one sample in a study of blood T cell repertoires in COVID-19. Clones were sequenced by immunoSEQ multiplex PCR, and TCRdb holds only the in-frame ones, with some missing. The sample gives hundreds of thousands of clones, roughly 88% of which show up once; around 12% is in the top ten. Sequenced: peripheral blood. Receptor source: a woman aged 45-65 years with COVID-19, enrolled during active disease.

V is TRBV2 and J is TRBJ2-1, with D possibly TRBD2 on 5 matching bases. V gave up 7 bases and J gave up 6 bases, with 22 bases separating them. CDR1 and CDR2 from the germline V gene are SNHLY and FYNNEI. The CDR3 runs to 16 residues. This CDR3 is CASTHETGIGLNEQFF. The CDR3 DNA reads TGTGCCAGCACCCACGAAACGGGAATCGGCCTCAATGAGCAGTTCTTC. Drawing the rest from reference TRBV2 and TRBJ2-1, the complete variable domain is EPEVTQTPSHQVTQMGQEVILRCVPISNHLYFYWYRQILGQKVEFLVSFYNNEISEKSEIFDDQFSVERPDGSNFTLKIRSTKLEDSAMYFCASTHETGIGLNEQFFGPGTRLTVL.

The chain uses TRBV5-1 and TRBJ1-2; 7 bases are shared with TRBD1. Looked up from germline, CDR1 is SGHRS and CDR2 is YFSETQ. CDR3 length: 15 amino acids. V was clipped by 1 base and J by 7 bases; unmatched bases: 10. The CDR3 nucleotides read TGCGCCAGCAGCTTGAACCCCGGGACAGCTGTTGGCTACACCTTC. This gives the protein CASSLNPGTAVGYTF.

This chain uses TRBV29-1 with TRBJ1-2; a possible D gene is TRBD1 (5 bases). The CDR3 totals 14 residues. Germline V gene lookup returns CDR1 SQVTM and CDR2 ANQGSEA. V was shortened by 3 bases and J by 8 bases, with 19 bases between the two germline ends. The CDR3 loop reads CSVDRGGAGRGYTF. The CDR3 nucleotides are TGCAGCGTTGACCGGGGGGGAGCCGGACGGGGCTACACCTTC.

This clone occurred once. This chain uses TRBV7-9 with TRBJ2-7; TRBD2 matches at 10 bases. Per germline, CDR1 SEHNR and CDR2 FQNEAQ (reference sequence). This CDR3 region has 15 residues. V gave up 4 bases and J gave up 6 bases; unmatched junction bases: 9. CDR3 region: CASSSLSGGTSEQYF. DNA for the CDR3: TGTGCCAGCAGCTCTCTTAGCGGGGGGACTTCCGAGCAGTACTTC.

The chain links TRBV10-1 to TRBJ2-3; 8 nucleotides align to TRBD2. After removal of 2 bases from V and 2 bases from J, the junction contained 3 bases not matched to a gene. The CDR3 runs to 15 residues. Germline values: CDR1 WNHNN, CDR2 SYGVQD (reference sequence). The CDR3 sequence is CASSEGRGVTDTQYF. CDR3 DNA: TGCGCCAGCAGTGAGGGGCGGGGGGTCACAGATACGCAGTATTTT.

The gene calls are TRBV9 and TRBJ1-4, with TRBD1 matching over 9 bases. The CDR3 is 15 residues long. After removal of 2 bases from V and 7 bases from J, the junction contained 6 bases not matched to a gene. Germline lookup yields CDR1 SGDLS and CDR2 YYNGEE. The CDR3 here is CASSVRTGEGEKLFF. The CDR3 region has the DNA TGTGCCAGCAGCGTGCGGACAGGGGAAGGTGAAAAACTGTTTTTT.

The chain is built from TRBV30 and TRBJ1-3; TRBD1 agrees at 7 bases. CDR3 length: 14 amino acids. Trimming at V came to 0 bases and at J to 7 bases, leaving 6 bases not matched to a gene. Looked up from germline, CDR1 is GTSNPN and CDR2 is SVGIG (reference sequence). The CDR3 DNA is TGTGCCTGGAGTGTAAAGGGGGCGCGGAACACCATATATTTT. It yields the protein CAWSVKGARNTIYF. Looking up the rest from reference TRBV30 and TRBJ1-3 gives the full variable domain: SQTIHQWPATLVQPVGSPLSLECTVEGTSNPNLYWYRQAAGRGLQLLFYSVGIGQISSEVPQNLSASRPQDRQFILSSKKLLLSDSGFYLCAWSVKGARNTIYFGEGSWLTVV.

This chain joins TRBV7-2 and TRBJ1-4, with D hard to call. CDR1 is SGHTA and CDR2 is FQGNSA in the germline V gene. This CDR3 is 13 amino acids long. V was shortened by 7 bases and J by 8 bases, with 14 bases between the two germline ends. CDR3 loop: CASTPLGEEKLFF. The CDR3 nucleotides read TGTGCCAGCACACCTCTTGGAGAGGAAAAACTGTTTTTT.

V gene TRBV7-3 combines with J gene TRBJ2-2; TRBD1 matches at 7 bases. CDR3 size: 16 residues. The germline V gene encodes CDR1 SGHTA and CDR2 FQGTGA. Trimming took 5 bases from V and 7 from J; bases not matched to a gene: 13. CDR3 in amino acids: CASSPRTGPGGGELFF. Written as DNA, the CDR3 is TGTGCCAGCAGCCCGCGGACAGGCCCAGGGGGCGGGGAGCTGTTTTTT.

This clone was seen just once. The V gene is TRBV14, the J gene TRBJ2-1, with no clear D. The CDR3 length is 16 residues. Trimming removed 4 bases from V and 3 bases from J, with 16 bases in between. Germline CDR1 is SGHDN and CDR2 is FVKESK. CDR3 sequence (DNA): TGTGCCAGCAGCCCTACTCCTCAAACCCTCTACAATGAGCAGTTCTTC. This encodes CASSPTPQTLYNEQFF.

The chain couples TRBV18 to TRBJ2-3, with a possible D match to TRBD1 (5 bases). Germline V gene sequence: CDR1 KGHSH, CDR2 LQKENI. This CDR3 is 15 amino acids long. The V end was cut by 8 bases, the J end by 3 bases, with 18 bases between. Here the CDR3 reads CASQPDSTLTDTQYF. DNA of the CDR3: TGTGCCAGCCAACCCGACAGTACCCTAACAGATACGCAGTATTTT.

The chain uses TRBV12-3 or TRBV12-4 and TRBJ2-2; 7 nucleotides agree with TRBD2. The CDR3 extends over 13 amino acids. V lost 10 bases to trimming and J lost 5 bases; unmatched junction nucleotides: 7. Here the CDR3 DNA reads TGTGCCACCGGATGGGGGGGGACCGGGGAGCTGTTTTTT. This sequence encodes CATGWGGTGELFF.

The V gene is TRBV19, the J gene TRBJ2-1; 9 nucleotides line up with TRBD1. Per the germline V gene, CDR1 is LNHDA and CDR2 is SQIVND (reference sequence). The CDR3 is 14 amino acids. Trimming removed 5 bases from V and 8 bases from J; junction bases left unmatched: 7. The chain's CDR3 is CASSLDRGGDEQFF. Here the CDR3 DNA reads TGTGCCAGTAGTTTGGACAGGGGCGGAGATGAGCAGTTCTTC.

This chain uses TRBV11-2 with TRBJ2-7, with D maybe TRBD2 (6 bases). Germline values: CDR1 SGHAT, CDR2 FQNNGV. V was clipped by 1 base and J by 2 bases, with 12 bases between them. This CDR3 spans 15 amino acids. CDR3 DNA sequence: TGTGCCAGCAGCTTAGTGCGGGACCCGCCCTACGAGCAGTACTTC. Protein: CASSLVRDPPYEQYF.

The CDR3 nucleotides read TGTGCCAGCAGCCCCCTTGGTAGCTCCAATCAGCCCCAGCATTTT. Translating gives CASSPLGSSNQPQHF. The chain carries TRBV11-3 and TRBJ1-5; unclear D gene. The CDR3 covers 15 residues. V was pared by 5 bases and J by 3 bases, with 14 bases between. Per the germline V gene, CDR1 is SGHNT and CDR2 is YENEEA. Drawing the rest from reference TRBV11-3 and TRBJ1-5, the complete variable domain is EAGVVQSPRYKIIEKKQPVAFWCNPISGHNTLYWYLQNLGQGPELLIRYENEEAVDDSQLPKDRFSAERLKGVDSTLKIQPAELGDSAVYLCASSPLGSSNQPQHFGDGTRLSIL.

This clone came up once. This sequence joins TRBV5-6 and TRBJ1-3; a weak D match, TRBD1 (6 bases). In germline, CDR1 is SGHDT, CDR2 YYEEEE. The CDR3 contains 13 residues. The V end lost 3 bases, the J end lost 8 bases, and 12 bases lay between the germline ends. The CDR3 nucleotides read TGTGCCAGCAGCTCCACAGGGATGGACACCATATATTTT. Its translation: CASSSTGMDTIYF.

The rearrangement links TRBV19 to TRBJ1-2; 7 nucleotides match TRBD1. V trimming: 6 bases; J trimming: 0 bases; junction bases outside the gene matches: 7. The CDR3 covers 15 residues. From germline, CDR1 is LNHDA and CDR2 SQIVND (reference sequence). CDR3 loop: CASRNRQGANYGYTF. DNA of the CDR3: TGTGCCAGTAGGAATAGGCAGGGGGCTAACTATGGCTACACCTTC.

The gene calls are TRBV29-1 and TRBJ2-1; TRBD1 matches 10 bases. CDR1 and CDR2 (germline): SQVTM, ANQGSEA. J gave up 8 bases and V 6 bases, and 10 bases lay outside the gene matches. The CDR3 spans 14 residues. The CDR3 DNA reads TGCAGCGTCGATCGGGACAGGGGATGGGATGAGCAGTTCTTC. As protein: CSVDRDRGWDEQFF.

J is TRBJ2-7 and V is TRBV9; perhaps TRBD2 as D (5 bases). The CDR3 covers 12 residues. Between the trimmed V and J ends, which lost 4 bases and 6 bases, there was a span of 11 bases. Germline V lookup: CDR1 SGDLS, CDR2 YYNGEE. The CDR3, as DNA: TGTGCCAGCAGCCAAATTGGAGGCGAGCAGTACTTC. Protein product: CASSQIGGEQYF.

In DNA form, the CDR3 reads TGTGCCAGTAGTCTCATGCACCGGGACATATCAGAGACCCAGTACTTC. Translated, it gives CASSLMHRDISETQYF. The chain couples TRBV19 to TRBJ2-5; D is perhaps TRBD1 (6 bases). With 5 bases removed from V and 4 bases from J, the gap between germline ends came to 20 bases. This CDR3 spans 16 amino acids. Germline CDR1 is LNHDA and CDR2 is SQIVND (reference sequence).